The 11 T cell receptor beta chains below come from one sample, sequenced in a study of T-cell memory formation after mild COVID-19. MiXCR, applied by TCRdb to the 5' RACE reads, yields one record per CDR3 protein. The repertoire consists of roughly 68,000 distinct CDR3 sequences, with around 15% occurring once and the leading ten covering 31%. Sequencing was done on a sample of PBMCs or a T cell subset sorted from them (not recorded which). These receptor sequences come from an adult woman who had mild COVID-19 (a few samples of this study predate the infection). Cell type and time point are not known.

V usage is TRBV7-9 and J usage is TRBJ2-7; D is ambiguous. The CDR3 length is 11 residues. The V and J ends lost 6 bases and 4 bases respectively, with 7 bases between them. Germline V gene data show CDR1 as SEHNR and CDR2 as FQNEAQ (reference sequence). CDR3 coding DNA: TGTGCCAGCAGAGGTGGGTACGAGCAGTACTTC. Translating gives CASRGGYEQYF. The whole variable domain, remainder taken from reference TRBV7-9 and TRBJ2-7, is DTGVSQNPRHKITKRGQNVTFRCDPISEHNRLYWYRQTLGQGPEFLTYFQNEAQLEKSRLLSDRFSAERPKGSFSTLEIQRTEQGDSAMYLCASRGGYEQYFGPGTRLTVT.

The V and J genes are TRBV13 and TRBJ2-2; 7 nucleotides agree with TRBD2. This CDR3 region has 16 residues. Per germline, CDR1 PRHDT and CDR2 FYEKMQ (reference sequence). Trimming took 7 bases from V and 1 from J; bases not matched to a gene: 9. The CDR3 here is CASTLSGNRNTGELFF. In nucleotides, the CDR3 is TGTGCCAGCACCCTAAGCGGGAATAGGAACACCGGGGAGCTGTTTTTT. The entire variable domain, with the rest obtained from reference TRBV13 and TRBJ2-2, is as follows: AAGVIQSPRHLIKEKRETATLKCYPIPRHDTVYWYQQGPGQDPQFLISFYEKMQSDKGSIPDRFSAQQFSDYHSELNMSSLELGDSALYFCASTLSGNRNTGELFFGEGSRLTVL.

This clonotype was detected once. This rearrangement joins TRBV20-1 to TRBJ1-5, with 7 bases aligning to TRBD1. CDR3 length: 17 amino acids. V was pared by 3 bases and J by 7 bases, with 18 bases of the junction left unmatched. Germline CDR1 reads DFQATT; CDR2 reads SNEGSKA (reference sequence). The CDR3 sequence: CSAREGQGGFAVQPQHF. CDR3 nucleotides: TGCAGTGCTAGGGAGGGACAAGGGGGCTTTGCCGTACAGCCCCAGCATTTT.

This clonotype showed up just a few times. The rearrangement links TRBV6-1 to TRBJ1-1; the D is unclear. Germline V lookup: CDR1 MNHNS, CDR2 SASEGT. This CDR3 has 15 amino acids. Trimming shortened V by 2 bases and J by 2 bases, and 12 bases separated the two germline ends. CDR3 in DNA: TGTGCCAGCAGTGAAAATCCGAGGCTAAACACTGAAGCTTTCTTT. It is translated as CASSENPRLNTEAFF.

This clonotype was observed a few times. The chain is built from TRBV5-1 and TRBJ1-2; 11 positions match TRBD1. Germline values: CDR1 SGHRS, CDR2 YFSETQ. The CDR3 spans 18 residues. Losses at the gene ends were 0 bases for V and 4 bases for J; bases not matched to a gene: 11. CDR3 coding DNA: TGCGCCAGCAGCTTGGACTTGGGACAGGGGGTCACCCCCTATGGCTACACCTTC. It yields the protein CASSLDLGQGVTPYGYTF. Filled out from reference TRBV5-1 and TRBJ1-2, the complete variable domain reads KAGVTQTPRYLIKTRGQQVTLSCSPISGHRSVSWYQQTPGQGLQFLFEYFSETQRNKGNFPGRFSGRQFSNSRSEMNVSTLELGDSALYLCASSLDLGQGVTPYGYTFGSGTRLTVV.

The rearrangement joins TRBV13 to TRBJ2-7; the D is unclear. The CDR3 runs to 14 residues. V dropped 5 bases and J dropped 2 bases, with 13 bases sitting between them. Germline assignment: CDR1 PRHDT and CDR2 FYEKMQ (reference sequence). DNA of the CDR3: TGTGCCAGCAGCCCCTTCCCAACAGCCTACGAGCAGTACTTC. This translates into CASSPFPTAYEQYF.

This chain links TRBV7-8 with TRBJ2-3; D is uncertain. The CDR3 consists of 13 residues. V lost 6 bases, J lost 2 bases, and 9 bases lay in between. Germline-derived CDR1 and CDR2 are SGHVS and FQNEAQ. CDR3 in amino acids: CASRSRLTDTQYF. Written as DNA, the CDR3 is TGTGCCAGCAGATCCCGCCTCACAGATACGCAGTATTTT.

The chain combines TRBV5-1 with TRBJ2-5; 10 bases line up with TRBD2. CDR3 size: 14 residues. Germline V CDR1 and CDR2: SGHRS, YFSETQ. With V trimmed by 4 bases and J by 5 bases, 5 bases remained unmatched. The CDR3 DNA follows: TGCGCCAGCAGCCAGGGACTAGCGAGCGAGACCCAGTACTTC. This gives the protein CASSQGLASETQYF.

The chain has TRBV12-3 or TRBV12-4 and TRBJ2-5; possible D gene TRBD1, 6 bases. Between the trimmed V and J ends, which lost 4 bases and 5 bases, there was a span of 17 bases. CDR3 length: 15 residues. CDR3: CASSSKGSDRETQYF. The CDR3 DNA sequence: TGTGCCAGCAGTTCGAAGGGAAGCGACAGGGAGACCCAGTACTTC.

This clonotype was recorded a few times. The V call is TRBV21-1, the J call TRBJ2-7; the listed D gene, TRBD2, was not tested against the DNA. TRBV21-1 is marked as a pseudogene. CDR3 size: 15 residues. In DNA, the CDR3 is TGTGCCAGCAGCAAAGCTACGGGAGAAAACTACGAGCAGTACTTC. As protein: CASSKATGENYEQYF.

This clonotype came up a few times. The chain combines TRBV6-5 with TRBJ2-1; 11 nucleotides line up with TRBD2. V lost 4 bases, J lost 6 bases, and 8 bases stayed unmatched. Germline V gives CDR1 MNHEY, CDR2 SVGAGI. CDR3 size: 16 residues. The CDR3 is CASSFPTSGRVNEQFF. The CDR3 coding sequence is TGTGCCAGCAGTTTTCCCACTAGCGGGAGAGTCAATGAGCAGTTCTTC.